The clone carrying this TCR beta chain has only one observation. Antigen unknown. A much larger clone sits a single nucleotide away, making a read error possible. These data belong to a study of tumor-infiltrating lymphocytes in primary liver carcinoma. Study-wide context: Patients were both men and women, whose ages ran from 30 to 69 years. Lesions, classed as T1-T3 N0M0, spanned roughly 4.2 to 11 cm across. General observations from the study: A fraction of only about 7.5-25% of top clones appeared in all five tumor regions.

Making TCR beta cDNA involved roughly 0.55 ug total RNA and a constant-region primer. Libraries of TCR beta came from three nested multiplex PCR rounds with slightly modified ARM-PCR. TCRdb re-called the multiplex PCR reads with MiXCR, one entry per CDR3 protein. The sample records more than 85,000 distinct CDR3 sequences, roughly 80% being singletons. Without any cell sorting, about 20-31 mg of bulk tissue yielded co-extracted RNA and DNA. Patients were chronically HBV-infected and treatment-naive. This clonotype was sampled from a man aged 40-50 years with primary liver carcinoma and hepatitis B virus infection. Sequences were obtained from liver tumor tissue from sampling region 3. The sample's subset: tumor region T3, left-lateral pole.

The CDR3 DNA is TGTGCCAGCAGTGGACTGTGGAACACTGAAGCTTTCTTT. Its protein product is CASSGLWNTEAFF. The chain employs TRBV25-1 and TRBJ1-1, with D hard to call. The CDR3 runs to 13 residues. Germline assignment: CDR1 MGHDK and CDR2 SYGVNS. Trimming took off 4 bases at V and 1 base at J, with 7 bases between the two ends.